This entry lists 25 T cell receptor beta chains sequenced from one sample in a study of blood T cell repertoires in COVID-19. Libraries were prepared by immunoSEQ multiplex PCR; TCRdb keeps only in-frame clonotypes and omits some of them. The table records tens of thousands of clones, 85% to 90% of them present only once. The material sequenced was peripheral blood. These TCRs come from a man over 45 with active COVID-19.

The chain employs TRBV4-1 and TRBJ1-5; no clear D. This CDR3 spans 14 amino acids. Trimming shortened V by 3 bases and J by 7 bases, and 13 bases separated the two germline ends. CDR1 is MGHRA and CDR2 is YSYEKL in the germline V gene. This CDR3 is CASSHTWASQPQHF. Written as DNA, the CDR3 is TGCGCCAGCAGCCACACGTGGGCTTCGCAGCCCCAGCATTTT.

The CDR3 protein is CATSRDPWQAPNREANQPQHF. The DNA of the CDR3 is TGTGCCACCAGCAGAGATCCCTGGCAGGCCCCAAACCGGGAAGCTAACCAGCCCCAGCATTTT. V and J are TRBV15 and TRBJ1-5, with D uncertain. The V gene lost 0 bases and the J gene lost 7 bases, with 31 bases spanning the gap. There are 21 residues in the CDR3. Germline V gene data show CDR1 as LNHNV and CDR2 as YYDKDF (reference sequence).

The J gene is TRBJ1-2, the V gene TRBV13; TRBD1 might be the D (6 bases). CDR1 and CDR2 from the germline V gene are PRHDT and FYEKMQ (reference sequence). The V end was cut by 2 bases, the J end by 6 bases, with 10 bases between. CDR3 size: 13 residues. CDR3 residues: CASSLTGQDGYTF. CDR3 DNA sequence: TGTGCCAGCAGCTTAACAGGGCAGGATGGCTACACCTTC. The variable domain in full, completed from reference TRBV13 and TRBJ1-2, reads AAGVIQSPRHLIKEKRETATLKCYPIPRHDTVYWYQQGPGQDPQFLISFYEKMQSDKGSIPDRFSAQQFSDYHSELNMSSLELGDSALYFCASSLTGQDGYTFGSGTRLTVV.

The chain couples TRBV19 to TRBJ1-1, with 7 positions matching TRBD1. V dropped 7 bases and J dropped 4; count of bases not matched to a gene: 9. The germline gives CDR1 LNHDA, CDR2 SQIVND (reference sequence). The CDR3 has 14 amino acids. CDR3 nucleotide sequence: TGTGCCAGTATTACCTCAGGGGGTATCACTGAAGCTTTCTTT. Translation: CASITSGGITEAFF. The whole variable domain, remainder taken from reference TRBV19 and TRBJ1-1, is DGGITQSPKYLFRKEGQNVTLSCEQNLNHDAMYWYRQDPGQGLRLIYYSQIVNDFQKGDIAEGYSVSREKKESFPLTVTSAQKNPTAFYLCASITSGGITEAFFGQGTRLTVV.

This clone has more than one count but fewer than ten. The chain uses TRBV6-1 and TRBJ1-5, with unresolved D. The V end was cut by 0 bases, the J end by 5 bases, with 5 bases between. CDR3 length equals 13 residues. Germline CDR1 MNHNS, CDR2 SASEGT. CDR3 loop: CASSEATYQPQHF. The CDR3 nucleotides are TGTGCCAGCAGTGAAGCTACATATCAGCCCCAGCATTTT.

This chain uses TRBV7-2 with TRBJ1-5, with 7 bases that match TRBD1. The V segment lost 1 base and the J segment 6 bases; nucleotides outside the gene matches: 6. The length of the CDR3 is 15 residues. Germline CDR1 SGHTA, CDR2 FQGNSA. The DNA of the CDR3 is TGTGCCAGCAGCTTAGGTACGACAGGGAGTCAGCCCCAGCATTTT. It codes for CASSLGTTGSQPQHF.

The rearrangement links TRBV27 to TRBJ2-5, with 7 positions matching TRBD1. The CDR3 length is 13 residues. The V and J ends lost 6 bases and 5 bases, in that order; junction bases with no gene match: 6. Germline V gene sequence: CDR1 MNHEY, CDR2 SMNVEV (reference sequence). The CDR3 DNA reads as TGTGCCAGCAGCCTGACAGGGTGGGAGACCCAGTACTTC. This gives the protein CASSLTGWETQYF.

This chain connects TRBV4-1 to TRBJ1-2; D possibly corresponds to TRBD1 (6 bases). This CDR3 has 15 residues. The ends were cut back, 3 bases at V and 1 base at J, with 12 bases in the middle. Germline values: CDR1 MGHRA, CDR2 YSYEKL. CDR3 loop: CASSQTGTLNYGYTF. The CDR3 coding sequence is TGCGCCAGCAGCCAGACCGGGACACTTAACTATGGCTACACCTTC.

The chain carries TRBV7-2 and TRBJ1-3; D may be TRBD1 (5 bases). The germline V gene encodes CDR1 SGHTA and CDR2 FQGNSA. Trimming stripped 3 bases from V and 0 bases from J, with 9 bases between. The CDR3 consists of 15 residues. CDR3 in amino acids: CASSFGGTSGNTIYF. CDR3 in DNA: TGTGCCAGCAGCTTTGGGGGGACCTCTGGAAACACCATATATTTT.

The rearrangement uses TRBV29-1 and TRBJ1-6, with 11 bases that match TRBD1. The germline CDR1 and CDR2 sequences are SQVTM and ANQGSEA. The CDR3 is 15 residues long. Trimming took 7 bases from V and 10 from J; bases not matched to a gene: 12. The CDR3 region has the DNA TGCAGCGAATTACCCGGACAGGGGGCTCGATCACCCCTCCACTTT. This sequence encodes CSELPGQGARSPLHF.

The rearrangement joins TRBV7-8 to TRBJ1-4; 9 nucleotides match TRBD1. Germline V gives CDR1 SGHVS, CDR2 FQNEAQ. The CDR3 totals 16 residues. V shed 5 bases, J shed 4 bases, and the junction held 8 bases outside the gene matches. The CDR3 spells CASSRRGTGFNEKLFF. CDR3 in DNA: TGTGCCAGCAGCCGAAGGGGGACAGGGTTTAATGAAAAACTGTTTTTT. The full variable domain, in which reference TRBV7-8 and TRBJ1-4 provide the parts outside the CDR3, is GAGVSQSPRYKVAKRGQDVALRCDPISGHVSLFWYQQALGQGPEFLTYFQNEAQLDKSGLPSDRFFAERPEGSVSTLKIQRTQQEDSAVYLCASSRRGTGFNEKLFFGSGTQLSVL.

The genes are TRBV5-1 and TRBJ2-5; 9 bases are shared with TRBD2. Per the germline V gene, CDR1 is SGHRS and CDR2 is YFSETQ. This CDR3 has 16 amino acids. Germline trimming cut 5 bases from V and 7 bases from J; bases unmatched to any gene: 15. This CDR3 reads CASRASSGAFQGTQYF. DNA of the CDR3: TGCGCCAGCAGGGCCTCTAGCGGGGCGTTTCAGGGGACCCAGTACTTC.

The sample holds one count of this clone. The rearrangement joins TRBV11-3 to TRBJ2-5; weak D call: TRBD1 (6 bases). Trimming stripped 3 bases from V and 1 base from J, with 9 bases between. The V gene's germline CDR1 is SGHNT and CDR2 YENEEA. The CDR3 runs 14 residues. The CDR3 loop reads CASSLGTTQETQYF. The CDR3 DNA reads as TGTGCCAGCAGCTTGGGGACAACCCAAGAGACCCAGTACTTC.

The V and J genes are TRBV18 and TRBJ2-7; tentative D call: TRBD1 (5 bases). CDR3 length: 14 amino acids. Germline CDR1 is KGHSH and CDR2 is LQKENI. V was pared by 1 base and J by 5 bases, with 12 bases between. The chain's CDR3 is CASSPLNKGNEQYF. As DNA, the CDR3 is TGTGCCAGCTCACCACTGAATAAGGGGAACGAGCAGTACTTC.

This clone has just a few counts. The J gene is TRBJ1-1, the V gene TRBV19; 10 bases line up with TRBD1. The CDR3 spans 13 residues. The junction had 6 bases not matched to a gene; V was cut back by 10 bases and J by 4 bases. Germline V gives CDR1 LNHDA, CDR2 SQIVND (reference sequence). The CDR3 is CATRQGAITEAFF. The DNA for the CDR3 is TGTGCCACAAGACAGGGGGCGATCACTGAAGCTTTCTTT.

The chain uses TRBV25-1 and TRBJ2-2; TRBD1 agrees at 7 bases. J lost 6 bases, V lost 8 bases, and 9 bases had no gene match. CDR1 and CDR2 from the germline V gene are MGHDK and SYGVNS. This CDR3 comprises 14 residues. This chain's CDR3 is CASSDRVTAGELFF. The CDR3 DNA sequence: TGTGCCAGCTCCGACAGGGTGACGGCCGGGGAGCTGTTTTTT.

This chain links TRBV29-1 with TRBJ1-1, with D possibly TRBD1 on 5 matching bases. The germline V and J ends were trimmed by 4 bases and 0 bases, with 12 bases remaining between them. CDR3 length equals 14 residues. Germline assignment: CDR1 SQVTM and CDR2 ANQGSEA. CDR3 DNA: TGCAGCGTTGGGCGGGGCCACCTGAACACTGAAGCTTTCTTT. As protein: CSVGRGHLNTEAFF.

The CDR3 reads CASSFRTDTQYF. The DNA of the CDR3 is TGTGCCAGCAGCTTTAGAACAGATACGCAGTATTTT. The V call is TRBV7-2, the J call TRBJ2-3; D ambiguous. Germline V lookup: CDR1 SGHTA, CDR2 FQGNSA. The V and J ends lost 3 bases and 3 bases respectively, with 4 bases between them. The CDR3 runs to 12 residues.

This clone was seen a single time. This chain uses TRBV7-3 with TRBJ2-1; 10 bases are a match to TRBD2. Trimming at V came to 1 base and at J to 7 bases, leaving 7 bases not matched to a gene. This CDR3 is built from 16 residues. Germline V lookup: CDR1 SGHTA, CDR2 FQGTGA. The DNA of the CDR3 is TGTGCCAGCAGCTTAATATCGAGCGGGGGGGCTAATGAGCAGTTCTTC. Its translation: CASSLISSGGANEQFF.

J is TRBJ2-1 and V is TRBV7-3; TRBD1 matches at 8 bases. The CDR3 extends over 14 amino acids. In germline, CDR1 is SGHTA, CDR2 FQGTGA. The V gene end was trimmed by 4 bases and the J gene end by 6 bases; junction bases not matched to a gene: 5. CDR3 sequence: CASSYGQGFNEQFF. The CDR3 DNA sequence: TGTGCCAGCAGCTATGGACAGGGTTTCAATGAGCAGTTCTTC.

This rearrangement joins TRBV5-6 to TRBJ2-7, with 11 bases matching TRBD1. Trimming at V came to 4 bases and at J to 4 bases, leaving 4 bases not matched to a gene. The CDR3 is 14 residues long. Germline V gene sequence: CDR1 SGHDT, CDR2 YYEEEE. As DNA, the CDR3 is TGTGCCAGCAGCCCCGGGACAGGGGGTTACGAGCAGTACTTC. Its translation is CASSPGTGGYEQYF.

V is TRBV5-1 and J is TRBJ2-2; 9 positions match TRBD1. Looked up from germline, CDR1 is SGHRS and CDR2 is YFSETQ. With V trimmed by 0 bases and J by 7 bases, 4 bases remained unmatched. The CDR3 consists of 15 residues. The CDR3 region is CASSLDRGQSGELFF. The CDR3 bases are TGCGCCAGCAGCTTGGACAGGGGGCAGAGCGGGGAGCTGTTTTTT.

The chain links TRBV13 to TRBJ2-2; 9 bases fit TRBD2. Germline-derived CDR1 and CDR2 are PRHDT and FYEKMQ (reference sequence). This CDR3 is 15 amino acids long. Losses at the gene ends were 1 base for V and 9 bases for J; bases not matched to a gene: 6. The CDR3 loop is CASSLVGSGGRELFF. As DNA, the CDR3 is TGTGCCAGCAGCTTAGTTGGTAGCGGGGGCCGGGAGCTGTTTTTT.

This chain joins TRBV10-3 and TRBJ2-1; 9 nucleotides agree with TRBD2. The CDR3 is made up of 15 amino acids. V shed 3 bases, J shed 10 bases, and the junction held 10 bases outside the gene matches. The germline CDR1 and CDR2 sequences are ENHRY and SYGVKD. CDR3 amino acids: CAISDSGTSRREQFF. In DNA, the CDR3 is TGTGCCATCAGTGACTCTGGGACTAGCAGGCGCGAGCAGTTCTTC.

This chain links TRBV18 with TRBJ1-4; TRBD1 matches 9 bases. The CDR3 consists of 17 residues. With V trimmed by 2 bases and J by 5 bases, 9 bases remained unmatched. Germline V gene data show CDR1 as KGHSH and CDR2 as LQKENI. The CDR3: CASSPIFLGQGNEKLFF. CDR3 coding DNA: TGTGCCAGCTCACCAATCTTTTTGGGACAGGGAAATGAAAAACTGTTTTTT.